The sequence of this T cell receptor (beta chain) was determined in a study of cytomegalovirus exposure and HLA in healthy donors. Study-level findings and limits: In a later analysis, at a false discovery rate of 0.05, 15,000 to 20,000 TCR beta sequences matched HLA alleles.

The PCR used 60 Vbeta and 13 Jbeta primers. Assay used: immunoSEQ multiplex PCR; TCRdb lists only in-frame clones, some missing. The sample totals 120,000 to 150,000 clones; its top ten clones hold 2% to 3%. CDR1 and CDR2 (germline): SEHNR, FQNEAQ (reference sequence). V lost 2 bases to trimming and J lost 1 base, with 8 bases between them. The CDR3 runs to 14 residues. Of note for this clone: The antigen is unknown.

Sequences were obtained from PBMCs. This clonotype was obtained from a man in his forties or fifties in good health and CMV-seronegative. The V call is TRBV7-9, the J call TRBJ1-1; D may be TRBD1 (5 bases). As DNA, the CDR3 is TGTGCCAGCAGCTTACAGGGCCCGAACACTGAAGCTTTCTTT. Encoded protein: CASSLQGPNTEAFF. The variable domain in full, with the rest retrieved from reference TRBV7-9 and TRBJ1-1, is DTGVSQNPRHKITKRGQNVTFRCDPISEHNRLYWYRQTLGQGPEFLTYFQNEAQLEKSRLLSDRFSAERPKGSFSTLEIQRTEQGDSAMYLCASSLQGPNTEAFFGQGTRLTVV.